The 19 T cell receptor beta chains in this list originate from one sample, sequenced in a study of blood T cell repertoires in COVID-19 (dated by TCRdb to 2018 to 2020). The library was prepared using the immunoSEQ multiplex PCR assay. TCRdb retrieved this table from immuneACCESS and kept in-frame rearrangements only. Not all clones are present; in checked studies, unresolved V genes account for under half, and no reason is known for the remainder. This sample is represented by roughly 240,000 clones; roughly 80% of them were singletons. 4.7% of the sample lies in the top ten. Sequencing was done on a sample of peripheral blood. The receptors stem from a woman aged 65 to 85 with acute or convalescent COVID-19.

The rearrangement links TRBV21-1 to TRBJ2-7; TRBD1 is the table's D call, not checked against the DNA. TRBV21-1 corresponds to a pseudogene. CDR3 length equals 15 residues. CDR3 sequence reads: CASSLRDRGSYEQYF. In nucleotides, the CDR3 is TGTGCCAGCAGCCTTCGGGACAGGGGCTCCTACGAGCAGTACTTC.

The rearrangement joins TRBV18 to TRBJ1-2; no reliable D call. The germline gives CDR1 KGHSH, CDR2 LQKENI. V gave up 0 bases and J gave up 4 bases, with 9 bases separating them. There are 14 residues in the CDR3. In DNA, the CDR3 is TGTGCCAGCTCACCACCGCGCCGCGGCTATGGCTACACCTTC. Amino acid sequence: CASSPPRRGYGYTF.

This sequence joins TRBV19 and TRBJ1-4; D unclear. Per the germline V gene, CDR1 is LNHDA and CDR2 is SQIVND (reference sequence). Deletions cut 3 bases from V and 0 bases from J, with 11 bases between. The CDR3 runs 16 residues. CDR3 in DNA: TGTGCCAGTAGTATCGAGGGAGTTTCAACTAATGAAAAACTGTTTTTT. Its translation: CASSIEGVSTNEKLFF. Combining the CDR3 with reference TRBV19 and TRBJ1-4 gives the whole variable domain DGGITQSPKYLFRKEGQNVTLSCEQNLNHDAMYWYRQDPGQGLRLIYYSQIVNDFQKGDIAEGYSVSREKKESFPLTVTSAQKNPTAFYLCASSIEGVSTNEKLFFGSGTQLSVL.

The chain couples TRBV7-9 to TRBJ2-7; D not certain. Trimming stripped 0 bases from V and 7 bases from J, with 13 bases between. The CDR3 extends over 14 amino acids. The germline CDR1 and CDR2 sequences are SEHNR and FQNEAQ (reference sequence). The chain's CDR3 is CASSLAQTPREQYF. The CDR3 DNA sequence: TGTGCCAGCAGCTTAGCGCAGACTCCCCGGGAGCAGTACTTC.

This chain joins TRBV2 and TRBJ2-1, with 8 bases identical to TRBD1. V was clipped by 6 bases and J by 4 bases; unmatched bases: 5. Per germline, CDR1 SNHLY and CDR2 FYNNEI. The CDR3 runs to 14 residues. The CDR3 loop reads CASSPGTGYNEQFF. The DNA for the CDR3 is TGTGCCAGCAGCCCCGGGACAGGATACAATGAGCAGTTCTTC.

V and J are TRBV28 and TRBJ1-5; D possibly corresponds to TRBD1 (6 bases). The CDR3 has 15 residues. Deletions cut 2 bases from V and 0 bases from J, with 8 bases between. CDR1 is MDHEN and CDR2 is SYDVKM in the germline V gene. In DNA form, the CDR3 reads TGTGCCAGCAGTTTAAACAGGGATAGCAATCAGCCCCAGCATTTT. Translated: CASSLNRDSNQPQHF.

The rearrangement links TRBV27 to TRBJ2-1; a weak D match, TRBD1 (5 bases). Germline values: CDR1 MNHEY, CDR2 SMNVEV (reference sequence). The V end lost 2 bases, the J end lost 6 bases, and 8 bases lay between the germline ends. The CDR3 extends over 13 amino acids. The CDR3 DNA is TGTGCCAGCAGTTTAGACAGTGGCAATGAGCAGTTCTTC. Translation gives CASSLDSGNEQFF.

This chain uses TRBV20-1 with TRBJ1-4; tentatively, D is TRBD1 (6 bases). In germline, CDR1 is DFQATT, CDR2 SNEGSKA (reference sequence). This CDR3 region has 15 residues. The germline V and J ends were trimmed by 3 bases and 5 bases, with 16 bases remaining between them. CDR3 loop: CSASGAPGQNEKLFF. The CDR3 nucleotides are TGCAGTGCTAGTGGGGCCCCCGGACAGAATGAAAAACTGTTTTTT.

The rearrangement joins TRBV29-1 to TRBJ1-2, with 7 nucleotides matching TRBD1. Trimming removed 2 bases from V and 3 bases from J; junction bases left unmatched: 3. Germline V lookup: CDR1 SQVTM, CDR2 ANQGSEA. The CDR3 extends over 13 amino acids. The chain's CDR3 is CSVERGQDYGYTF. In nucleotides, the CDR3 is TGCAGCGTTGAAAGAGGACAGGACTATGGCTACACCTTC.

The rearrangement uses TRBV4-2 and TRBJ2-7; 9 bases are shared with TRBD1. V shed 0 bases, J shed 3 bases, and the junction held 6 bases outside the gene matches. The CDR3 covers 16 residues. Germline values: CDR1 LGHNA, CDR2 YNFKEQ. This chain's CDR3 is CASSQDVGQGLYEQYF. Written as DNA, the CDR3 is TGTGCCAGCAGCCAAGATGTGGGACAGGGCCTCTACGAGCAGTACTTC.

The chain joins TRBV28 to TRBJ2-3, with D hard to call. This CDR3 has 13 residues. Germline CDR1 and CDR2: MDHEN and SYDVKM. The V and J ends lost 5 bases and 0 bases respectively, with 6 bases between them. This CDR3 is CASSPSSTDTQYF. The CDR3 nucleotides are TGTGCCAGCAGTCCCTCTAGCACAGATACGCAGTATTTT.

This clone has just a few counts. The chain employs TRBV29-1 and TRBJ1-2; 10 positions agree with TRBD1. The CDR3 contains 15 residues. The junction had 12 bases not matched to a gene; V was cut back by 7 bases and J by 4 bases. Per germline, CDR1 SQVTM and CDR2 ANQGSEA. The CDR3 loop reads CSAASSGTGAYGYTF. The CDR3 DNA follows: TGCAGCGCTGCATCTTCCGGGACAGGGGCCTATGGCTACACCTTC.

V gene TRBV5-6 combines with J gene TRBJ1-1; TRBD1 is a possible D gene (6 bases). CDR1 is SGHDT and CDR2 is YYEEEE in the germline V gene. The ends were cut back, 0 bases at V and 1 base at J, with 16 bases in the middle. This CDR3 spans 17 amino acids. CDR3 sequence reads: CASSLAGGGQANTEAFF. Written as DNA, the CDR3 is TGTGCCAGCAGCTTGGCCGGCGGGGGGCAGGCGAACACTGAAGCTTTCTTT.

This CDR3 is CASSPVGSGQGAYEQYF. In DNA, the CDR3 is TGTGCCAGCAGCCCCGTGGGTTCGGGACAGGGGGCCTACGAGCAGTACTTC. The chain uses TRBV3-1 (or the pseudogene TRBV3-2) and TRBJ2-7; 11 bases agree with TRBD1. The CDR3 has 17 residues. The V gene end was trimmed by 4 bases and the J gene end by 2 bases; junction bases not matched to a gene: 10. The germline CDR1 and CDR2 sequences are LGHDT and YNNKEL (reference sequence).

This chain links TRBV7-8 with TRBJ1-6; a possible D gene is TRBD1 (6 bases). Germline loops: CDR1 SGHVS, CDR2 FQNEAQ. The length of the CDR3 is 16 residues. Trimming took 7 bases from V and 8 from J, leaving 21 bases between them. In DNA, the CDR3 is TGTGCCAGCACCCTGAGTGGGGGGGCTTGGGATTCACCCCTCCACTTT. Translation gives CASTLSGGAWDSPLHF. The variable domain in full, with the rest retrieved from reference TRBV7-8 and TRBJ1-6, is GAGVSQSPRYKVAKRGQDVALRCDPISGHVSLFWYQQALGQGPEFLTYFQNEAQLDKSGLPSDRFFAERPEGSVSTLKIQRTQQEDSAVYLCASTLSGGAWDSPLHFGNGTRLTVT.

The rearrangement joins TRBV30 to TRBJ1-5; no clear D gene. V was shortened by 0 bases and J by 7 bases, with 10 bases between the two germline ends. This CDR3 spans 13 amino acids. Germline V gene lookup returns CDR1 GTSNPN and CDR2 SVGIG (reference sequence). The CDR3 DNA reads as TGTGCCTGGAGTGTACAGTCAGGACAGCCCCAGCATTTT. Its protein is CAWSVQSGQPQHF.

The rearrangement links TRBV4-2 to TRBJ2-1; 7 bases agree with TRBD1. This CDR3 region has 15 residues. Germline values: CDR1 LGHNA, CDR2 YNFKEQ. Unmatched junction bases numbered 11, after V lost 4 bases and J lost 8 bases. The CDR3 reads CASSRDRVYFDEQFF. The DNA of the CDR3 is TGTGCCAGCAGCCGTGACAGGGTTTATTTTGATGAGCAGTTCTTC.

This clone was picked up one time. This chain links TRBV4-2 with TRBJ1-6; TRBD1 aligns across 7 bases. This CDR3 region has 17 residues. J was trimmed by 7 bases and V by 1 base; bases with no gene match: 10. The germline V gene has CDR1 LGHNA and CDR2 YNFKEQ. CDR3 sequence reads: CASSQATGTDFNSPLHF. CDR3 bases: TGTGCCAGCAGCCAAGCGACCGGGACAGATTTCAATTCACCCCTCCACTTT.

This clone occurred a few times. In nucleotides, the CDR3 is TGTGCCAGCAGCCAGCGGGGGAGCTCCTATAATTCACCCCTCCACTTT. Its protein product is CASSQRGSSYNSPLHF. The chain uses TRBV11-2 and TRBJ1-6; D may be TRBD1 (5 bases). Germline values: CDR1 SGHAT, CDR2 FQNNGV. Deletions cut 5 bases from V and 0 bases from J, with 11 bases between. The CDR3 loop spans 16 amino acids.